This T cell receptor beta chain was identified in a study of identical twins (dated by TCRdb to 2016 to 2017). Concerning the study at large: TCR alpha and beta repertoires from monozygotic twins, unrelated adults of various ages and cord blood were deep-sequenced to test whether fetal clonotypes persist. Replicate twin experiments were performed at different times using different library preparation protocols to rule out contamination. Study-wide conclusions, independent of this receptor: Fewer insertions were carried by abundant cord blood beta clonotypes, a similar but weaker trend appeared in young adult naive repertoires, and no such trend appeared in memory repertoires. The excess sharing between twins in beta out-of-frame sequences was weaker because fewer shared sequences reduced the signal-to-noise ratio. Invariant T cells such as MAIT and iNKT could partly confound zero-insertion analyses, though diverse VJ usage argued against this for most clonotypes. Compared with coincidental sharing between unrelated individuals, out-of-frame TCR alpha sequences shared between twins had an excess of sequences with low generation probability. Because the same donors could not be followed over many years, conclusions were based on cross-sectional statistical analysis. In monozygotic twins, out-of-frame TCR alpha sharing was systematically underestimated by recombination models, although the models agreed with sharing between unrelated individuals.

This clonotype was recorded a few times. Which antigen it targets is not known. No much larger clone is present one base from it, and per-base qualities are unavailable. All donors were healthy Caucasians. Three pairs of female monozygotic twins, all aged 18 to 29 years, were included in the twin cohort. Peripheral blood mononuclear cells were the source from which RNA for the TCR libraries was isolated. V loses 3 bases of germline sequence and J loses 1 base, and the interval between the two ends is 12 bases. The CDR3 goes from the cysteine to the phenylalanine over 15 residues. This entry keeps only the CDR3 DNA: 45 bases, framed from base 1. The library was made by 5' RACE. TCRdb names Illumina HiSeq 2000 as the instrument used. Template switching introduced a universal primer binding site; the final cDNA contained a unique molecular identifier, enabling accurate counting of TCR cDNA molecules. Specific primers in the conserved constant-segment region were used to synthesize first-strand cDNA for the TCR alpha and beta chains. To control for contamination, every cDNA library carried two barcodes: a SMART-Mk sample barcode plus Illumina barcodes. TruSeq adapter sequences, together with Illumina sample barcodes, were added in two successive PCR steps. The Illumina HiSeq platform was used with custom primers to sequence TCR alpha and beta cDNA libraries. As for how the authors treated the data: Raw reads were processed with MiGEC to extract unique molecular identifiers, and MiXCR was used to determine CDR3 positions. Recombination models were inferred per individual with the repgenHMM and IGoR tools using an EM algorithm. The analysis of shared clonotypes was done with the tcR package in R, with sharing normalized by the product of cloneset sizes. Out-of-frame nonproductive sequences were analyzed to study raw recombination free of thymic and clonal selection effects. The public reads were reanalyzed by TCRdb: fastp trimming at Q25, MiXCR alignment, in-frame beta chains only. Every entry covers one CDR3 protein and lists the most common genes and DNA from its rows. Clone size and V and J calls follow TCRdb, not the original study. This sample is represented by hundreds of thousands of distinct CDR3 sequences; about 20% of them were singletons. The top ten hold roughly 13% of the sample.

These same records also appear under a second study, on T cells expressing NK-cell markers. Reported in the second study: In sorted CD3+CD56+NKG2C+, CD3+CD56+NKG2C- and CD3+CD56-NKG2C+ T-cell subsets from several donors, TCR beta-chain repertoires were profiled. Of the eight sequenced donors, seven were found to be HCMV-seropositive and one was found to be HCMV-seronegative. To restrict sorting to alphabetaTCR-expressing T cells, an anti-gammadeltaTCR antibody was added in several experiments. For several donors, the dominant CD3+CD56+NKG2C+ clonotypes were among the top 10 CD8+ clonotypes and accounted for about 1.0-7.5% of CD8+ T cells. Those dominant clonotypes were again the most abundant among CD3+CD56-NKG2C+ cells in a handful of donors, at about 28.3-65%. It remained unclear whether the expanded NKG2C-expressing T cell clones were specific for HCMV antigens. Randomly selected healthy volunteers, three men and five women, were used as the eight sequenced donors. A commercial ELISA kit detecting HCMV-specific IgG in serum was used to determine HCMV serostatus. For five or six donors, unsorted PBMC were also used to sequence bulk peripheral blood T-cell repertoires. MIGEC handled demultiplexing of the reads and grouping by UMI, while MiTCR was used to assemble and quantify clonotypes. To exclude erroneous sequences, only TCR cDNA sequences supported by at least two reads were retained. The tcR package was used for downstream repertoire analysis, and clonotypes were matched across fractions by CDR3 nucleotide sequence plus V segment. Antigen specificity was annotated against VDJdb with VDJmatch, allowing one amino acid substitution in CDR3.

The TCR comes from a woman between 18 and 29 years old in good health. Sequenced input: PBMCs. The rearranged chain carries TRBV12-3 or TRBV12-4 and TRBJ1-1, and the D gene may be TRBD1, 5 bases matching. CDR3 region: CASSLRGWGNTEAFF. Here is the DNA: TGTGCCAGCAGTTTGAGGGGATGGGGGAACACTGAAGCTTTCTTT.